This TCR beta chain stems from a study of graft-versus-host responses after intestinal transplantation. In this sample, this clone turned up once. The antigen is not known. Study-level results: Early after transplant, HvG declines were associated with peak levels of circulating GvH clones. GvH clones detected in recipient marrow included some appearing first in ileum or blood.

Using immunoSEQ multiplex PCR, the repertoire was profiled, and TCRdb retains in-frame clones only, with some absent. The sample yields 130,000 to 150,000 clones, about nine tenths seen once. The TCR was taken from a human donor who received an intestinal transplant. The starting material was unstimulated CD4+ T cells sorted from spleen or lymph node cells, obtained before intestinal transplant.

In nucleotides, the CDR3 is TGCGCCAGCAGCTTGGAAGCCGGCTACGAGCAGTACTTC. Amino acids: CASSLEAGYEQYF. The V gene is TRBV5-1, the J gene TRBJ2-7; D is undetermined. Germline V CDR1 and CDR2: SGHRS, YFSETQ. The CDR3 extends over 13 amino acids. V lost 0 bases and J 3 bases, leaving 7 bases between the germline ends.